This TCR beta chain came from a study of blood T cell repertoires in COVID-19. Only in-frame clones appear in the TCRdb table, and some are missing; sequencing was by immunoSEQ multiplex PCR. This sample carries 15,000 to 20,000 clones, roughly 90% of them seen once, and the ten largest clones take approximately 16%. This clonotype was obtained from a human donor in a cohort sampled during active COVID-19. The specimen sequenced was peripheral blood.

Here the CDR3 DNA reads TGTGCCAGCAGCCCGAGACTAGCGGAAATCTACGAGCAGTACTTC. It translates to CASSPRLAEIYEQYF. The chain employs TRBV4-2 and TRBJ2-7, with TRBD2 identical over 9 bases. The trim removed 4 bases at V and 3 bases at J, leaving 7 bases unmatched. CDR1 LGHNA and CDR2 YNFKEQ come from the germline V gene. This CDR3 comprises 15 residues.